This T cell receptor beta chain was sequenced in a study of T cell responses to AZD1222 COVID-19 vaccine. Turning to the study itself: Pooled in the analysis were second doses at about 4 or about 12 weeks. Overall study results and limits: Spike-specific TCRs gained breadth and depth after people received two AZD1222 doses.

This table comes from immunoSEQ multiplex PCR, and its TCRdb copy is limited to in-frame clones, with some not included. Of fewer than 130,000 clones listed, 81% are singletons. As regards this clone: Its target is not known.

Germline CDR1 and CDR2: MDHEN and SYDVKM. The CDR3 is made up of 14 amino acids. The V end was cut by 5 bases, the J end by 4 bases, with 14 bases between. The clonotype was recovered from an adult in good health. The chain couples TRBV28 to TRBJ1-1, with D possibly TRBD1 on 6 matching bases. The specimen comprised peripheral blood, sampled on day 0 of AZD1222 vaccination. The CDR3 protein is CASSGSQGRTEAFF. As DNA, the CDR3 is TGTGCCAGCAGTGGCTCGCAGGGGCGCACTGAAGCTTTCTTT.